This T cell receptor beta chain appears in the sequencing data of a study of control samples from healthy donors and cancer patients. V lost 0 bases and J 7 bases, leaving 13 bases between the germline ends. The germline V gene encodes CDR1 SGHTA and CDR2 FQGNSA. The CDR3 is 15 residues long. This table comes from immunoSEQ multiplex PCR, and its TCRdb copy is limited to in-frame clones, with some not included. The table includes approximately 150,000 clones, about 90% detected once. The chain has TRBV7-2 and TRBJ2-1; possible D gene TRBD2, 5 bases. The sample comprised blood. This TCR derives from a woman aged 40 to 50 in good health. The CDR3 bases are TGTGCCAGCAGCTTAGCCCTGAAGGGAGTTAATGAGCAGTTCTTC. It is translated as CASSLALKGVNEQFF.